This TCR beta chain was documented in a study of T cells after yellow fever vaccination. Study outcomes and limitations: Contamination of FACS-sorted repertoires by abundant clonotypes from the bulk population could occur.

UMIs were added to TCR cDNA along with a universal primer site when it was made by 5'RACE template switching. Using its own MiXCR run on the 5' RACE reads, TCRdb lists one record per CDR3 protein. The table includes about 320,000 distinct CDR3 sequences, around a tenth detected once. Only a few counts were recorded for this clonotype. The antigen is not known. Material: CD4+ T cells sorted from PBMCs, obtained 45 days after the yellow fever booster vaccination. The sequence derives from a man aged 18 to 30 who received the YFV17D yellow fever vaccine.

CDR3 protein: CASSRGQASTDTQYF. The CDR3 DNA follows: TGCGCCAGCAGCCGTGGACAGGCTAGCACAGATACGCAGTATTTT. The rearrangement uses TRBV4-3 and TRBJ2-3; the match to TRBD1 covers 7 bases. This CDR3 comprises 15 residues. The junction had 4 bases not matched to a gene; V was cut back by 4 bases and J by 0 bases. Per germline, CDR1 LGHNA and CDR2 YSLEER.